Listed below are T cell receptor beta chains from one sample, sequenced in a study of blood T cell repertoires in COVID-19. The protocol was immunoSEQ multiplex PCR, while the TCRdb copy is restricted to in-frame clones and leaves out a portion. The table includes 340,000 or so clones, more than 70% detected once. The sample taken for sequencing was peripheral blood. These receptors came from a man aged 25 to 40 with active or convalescent COVID-19. The CDR3 runs from the conserved cysteine through the conserved F or W. D genes are given only for firm matches. Rows give clone size only sometimes, using once, few, many, or a class for an expanded clone.

TRBJ2-7 . TRBV7-2 TRBD2 CASASTSVSYEQYF TGTGCCAGCGCCTCGACTAGCGTTTCCTACGAGCAGTACTTC
TRBJ2-7 . TRBV5-4 TRBD2 CASSQGLAGHEQYF TGTGCCAGCAGCCAGGGACTAGCGGGGCACGAGCAGTACTTC
TRBJ2-1 once TRBV2 . CASSGVTSYNEQFF TGTGCCAGCAGTGGCGTAACTTCCTACAATGAGCAGTTCTTC
TRBJ2-5 . TRBV4-3 TRBD1 CASSQDGTGGYQETQYF TGCGCCAGCAGCCAAGATGGTACAGGGGGATATCAAGAGACCCAGTACTTC
TRBJ2-1 . TRBV2 TRBD1 CASSQTGSYNEQFF TGTGCCAGCAGCCAGACAGGGTCTTACAATGAGCAGTTCTTC
TRBJ2-7 . TRBV9 TRBD2 CASGGLAASGYEQYF TGTGCCAGCGGAGGACTAGCGGCCTCCGGGTACGAGCAGTACTTC
TRBJ2-1 . TRBV11-3 TRBD2 CASGRGARLDEQFF TGTGCCAGCGGGCGGGGGGCCCGCCTCGATGAGCAGTTCTTC
TRBJ2-5 . TRBV15 . CATSRGETQYF TGTGCCACCAGCAGGGGCGAGACCCAGTACTTC
TRBJ2-7 . TRBV7-2 . CASTQGGVSGEQYF TGTGCCAGCACCCAGGGGGGTGTTTCGGGCGAGCAGTACTTC
TRBJ1-2 . TRBV2 TRBD1 CASRDKQGAGYGYTF TGTGCCAGCAGGGACAAACAGGGGGCTGGCTATGGCTACACCTTC
TRBJ1-2 few TRBV5-4 TRBD1 CASSLGQGTVSGYTF TGTGCCAGCAGCTTGGGACAGGGAACAGTGAGTGGCTACACCTTC
TRBJ2-3 . TRBV20-1 . CSANDRDGEADTQYF TGCAGTGCTAATGACAGGGACGGGGAGGCAGATACGCAGTATTTT
TRBJ2-1 . TRBV6-1 TRBD2 CASSEPGLAGSWYEQFF TGTGCCAGCAGTGAACCGGGACTAGCGGGTTCTTGGTATGAGCAGTTCTTC
TRBJ2-5 . TRBV15 . CATSRDFRETETQYF TGTGCCACCAGCAGAGACTTCCGGGAGACGGAGACCCAGTACTTC